This entry concerns a single T cell receptor (beta chain). The CDR3 sequence is 18 residues long. V shed 3 bases, J shed 6 bases, and the junction held 14 bases outside the gene matches. Germline V gene sequence: CDR1 MDHEN, CDR2 SYDVKM. These data belong to a study of metastatic and nonmetastatic thyroid tumors. Thyroid surgery was preceded by no treatment in any patient. TCRdb recomputed clones from the PCR reads via MiXCR. Of 15,000 or so clones listed, approximately 14% are singletons. The sequenced material came from blood. The receptor's source is a female donor with papillary thyroid cancer or a benign thyroid nodule (not recorded which). Some clones in this sample may be carry-over from other donors' samples. This chain uses TRBV28 with TRBJ2-1, with 10 bases matching TRBD2. CDR3 protein: CASSFGLAVEGGSNEQFF. Written as DNA, the CDR3 is TGTGCCAGCAGTTTTGGACTAGCGGTAGAGGGCGGCTCCAATGAGCAGTTCTTC.